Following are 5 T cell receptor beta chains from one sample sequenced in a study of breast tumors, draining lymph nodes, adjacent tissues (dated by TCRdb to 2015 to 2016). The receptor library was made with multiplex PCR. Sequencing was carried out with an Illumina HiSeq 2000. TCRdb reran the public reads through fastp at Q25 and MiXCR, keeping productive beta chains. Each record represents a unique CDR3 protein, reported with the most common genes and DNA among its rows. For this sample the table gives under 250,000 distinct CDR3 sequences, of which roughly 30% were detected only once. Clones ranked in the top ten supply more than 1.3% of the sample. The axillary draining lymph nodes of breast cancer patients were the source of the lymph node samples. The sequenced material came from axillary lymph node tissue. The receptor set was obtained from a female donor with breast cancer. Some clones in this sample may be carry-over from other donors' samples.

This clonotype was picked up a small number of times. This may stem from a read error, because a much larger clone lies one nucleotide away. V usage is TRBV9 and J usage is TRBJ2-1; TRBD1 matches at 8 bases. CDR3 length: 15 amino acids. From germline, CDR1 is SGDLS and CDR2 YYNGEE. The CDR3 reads CASSVDGQGFNEPFF. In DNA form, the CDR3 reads TGTGCCAGCAGCGTAGACGGACAGGGATTCAATGAGCCGTTCTTC.

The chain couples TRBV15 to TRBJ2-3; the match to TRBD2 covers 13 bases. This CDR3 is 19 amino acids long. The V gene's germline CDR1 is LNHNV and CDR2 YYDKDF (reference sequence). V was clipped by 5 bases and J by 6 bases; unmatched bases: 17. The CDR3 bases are TGTGCCACCAGCTCCGCACTAGCGGGAGGGCCGGGGTGGTGGGATACGCAGTATTTT. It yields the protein CATSSALAGGPGWWDTQYF.

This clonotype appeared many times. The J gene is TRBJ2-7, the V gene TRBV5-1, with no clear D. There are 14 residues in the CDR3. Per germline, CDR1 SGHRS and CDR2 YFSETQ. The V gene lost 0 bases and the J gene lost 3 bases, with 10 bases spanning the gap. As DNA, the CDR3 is TGCGCCAGCAGCTTGGACGTGACCTTCTACGAGCAGTACTTC. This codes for CASSLDVTFYEQYF.

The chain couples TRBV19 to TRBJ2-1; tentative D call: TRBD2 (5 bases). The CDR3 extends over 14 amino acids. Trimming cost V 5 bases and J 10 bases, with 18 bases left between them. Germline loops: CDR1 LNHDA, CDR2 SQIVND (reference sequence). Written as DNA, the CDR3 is TGTGCCAGTAGTCATGGACTGGCAGTAGAAGAGCAGTTCTTC. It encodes CASSHGLAVEEQFF.

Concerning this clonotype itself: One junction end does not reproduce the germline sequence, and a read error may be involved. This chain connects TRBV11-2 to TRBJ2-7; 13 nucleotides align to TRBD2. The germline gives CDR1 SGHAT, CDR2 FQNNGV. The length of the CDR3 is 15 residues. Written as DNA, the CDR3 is TGTGCCAACAGCCGGCCCGGACTAGCGGGAGAGGAGCAGTACTTC. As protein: CANSRPGLAGEEQYF.